A selection of T cell receptor beta chains follows, all from one sample in a study of tumor and adjacent non-tumor tissue in lung cancer. TCRdb fed the multiplex PCR reads into MiXCR, producing one record per CDR3 protein. Here the sample spans 76,000 or so distinct CDR3 sequences, approximately 68% being singletons. What was sequenced was lung tumor tissue. The receptor set was obtained from an older woman with non-small cell lung cancer. Both conserved end residues are trimmed from each CDR3. D genes are given only for firm matches. Clone size, where shown, is once, few, many, or a class for clones that have expanded.

cdr3_length: 12; clone_size: once; v_call: TRBV10-1; d_call: -; j_call: TRBJ2-2; cdr3_aa: ASSDWGLAGELF
cdr3_length: 16; clone_size: -; v_call: TRBV29-1; d_call: -; j_call: TRBJ1-1; cdr3_aa: SVEDLMERADMNTEAF
cdr3_length: 14; clone_size: -; v_call: TRBV5-1; d_call: TRBD2; j_call: TRBJ2-7; cdr3_aa: ASSPDNREGHYEQY
cdr3_length: 13; clone_size: -; v_call: TRBV11-1; d_call: TRBD1; j_call: TRBJ2-1; cdr3_aa: ASSQGAVTWNEQF
cdr3_length: 13; clone_size: -; v_call: TRBV11-2; d_call: -; j_call: TRBJ2-1; cdr3_aa: AGCLSSAQYNEQF
cdr3_length: 14; clone_size: -; v_call: TRBV11-1; d_call: TRBD2; j_call: TRBJ2-1; cdr3_aa: ASSLLSSGIRYEQF
cdr3_length: 14; clone_size: few; v_call: TRBV6-6; d_call: -; j_call: TRBJ2-1; cdr3_aa: ASIDLAVRSYNEQF
cdr3_length: 13; clone_size: -; v_call: TRBV5-5; d_call: TRBD1; j_call: TRBJ1-5; cdr3_aa: ASSLDRGQAQLQH
cdr3_length: 13; clone_size: -; v_call: TRBV5-1; d_call: TRBD2; j_call: TRBJ2-7; cdr3_aa: ASSLGQRELSEQY
cdr3_length: 13; clone_size: -; v_call: TRBV6-1; d_call: -; j_call: TRBJ2-1; cdr3_aa: ASSEFRLVVNVQF
cdr3_length: 15; clone_size: once; v_call: TRBV12-3/TRBV12-4; d_call: -; j_call: TRBJ2-3; cdr3_aa: ANSPPEETSSTDTQY
cdr3_length: 12; clone_size: -; v_call: TRBV28; d_call: TRBD2; j_call: TRBJ2-7; cdr3_aa: ASSREGSSYVQY
cdr3_length: 12; clone_size: few; v_call: TRBV7-9; d_call: TRBD2; j_call: TRBJ2-7; cdr3_aa: ASSLVASGRSQD
cdr3_length: 16; clone_size: -; v_call: TRBV25-1; d_call: TRBD2; j_call: TRBJ2-3; cdr3_aa: ASSESPGLAGGKDTQY
cdr3_length: 12; clone_size: -; v_call: TRBV7-9; d_call: -; j_call: TRBJ2-3; cdr3_aa: ASSLGGDGDTQY
cdr3_length: 12; clone_size: -; v_call: TRBV6-2/TRBV6-3; d_call: TRBD2; j_call: TRBJ2-1; cdr3_aa: ASSRLAGVDEQF
cdr3_length: 18; clone_size: -; v_call: TRBV12-3/TRBV12-4; d_call: TRBD2; j_call: TRBJ2-1; cdr3_aa: ASTQRPAFIRTSGRGKQF
cdr3_length: 12; clone_size: -; v_call: TRBV6-5; d_call: -; j_call: TRBJ2-3; cdr3_aa: AIRLPGDPDMQY
cdr3_length: 14; clone_size: -; v_call: TRBV6-5; d_call: -; j_call: TRBJ1-1; cdr3_aa: ASSYSSRAGMGEAF
cdr3_length: 11; clone_size: -; v_call: TRBV6-5; d_call: -; j_call: TRBJ2-3; cdr3_aa: ASSTLGAVTQY
cdr3_length: 11; clone_size: -; v_call: TRBV30; d_call: -; j_call: TRBJ1-5; cdr3_aa: AWGAGFDQPQH
cdr3_length: 13; clone_size: -; v_call: TRBV5-6; d_call: -; j_call: TRBJ2-7; cdr3_aa: ASSQTGRGSNEQY
cdr3_length: 14; clone_size: -; v_call: TRBV5-5; d_call: -; j_call: TRBJ2-2; cdr3_aa: ASILTKWAATGELF
cdr3_length: 8; clone_size: many; v_call: TRBV19; d_call: -; j_call: TRBJ1-1; cdr3_aa: ATRDNEAF
cdr3_length: 12; clone_size: -; v_call: TRBV30; d_call: -; j_call: TRBJ2-7; cdr3_aa: AWCVKYPPYAQY
cdr3_length: 14; clone_size: -; v_call: TRBV4-1; d_call: -; j_call: TRBJ2-7; cdr3_aa: ASSHGGQLSSYEQY
cdr3_length: 14; clone_size: -; v_call: TRBV6-1; d_call: -; j_call: TRBJ2-1; cdr3_aa: ASILQAFQLYNEQF
cdr3_length: 10; clone_size: -; v_call: TRBV5-6; d_call: -; j_call: TRBJ2-1; cdr3_aa: ASSLLGNEQF
cdr3_length: 14; clone_size: -; v_call: TRBV4-1; d_call: -; j_call: TRBJ2-1; cdr3_aa: ASSRHCSRSYNEQF
cdr3_length: 10; clone_size: -; v_call: TRBV20-1; d_call: -; j_call: TRBJ2-3; cdr3_aa: SARKERDTQY
cdr3_length: 12; clone_size: -; v_call: TRBV6-2/TRBV6-3; d_call: -; j_call: TRBJ2-1; cdr3_aa: ASSYYGGNNGHF
cdr3_length: 14; clone_size: -; v_call: TRBV12-5; d_call: -; j_call: TRBJ2-3; cdr3_aa: TSGSHSGASTDTQY
cdr3_length: 14; clone_size: -; v_call: TRBV6-2/TRBV6-3; d_call: -; j_call: TRBJ2-1; cdr3_aa: TSSPQERGWGDEQF
cdr3_length: 11; clone_size: many; v_call: TRBV7-9; d_call: -; j_call: TRBJ2-3; cdr3_aa: ASSLLVGDTQY
cdr3_length: 14; clone_size: many; v_call: TRBV9; d_call: TRBD1; j_call: TRBJ1-4; cdr3_aa: ASSEGQLTGGEKLF
cdr3_length: 12; clone_size: -; v_call: TRBV29-1; d_call: TRBD2; j_call: TRBJ2-5; cdr3_aa: SVDVRAGEKTQY
cdr3_length: 19; clone_size: many; v_call: TRBV4-2; d_call: -; j_call: TRBJ2-1; cdr3_aa: ASSPRGGANERGLGDNEQF
cdr3_length: 13; clone_size: few; v_call: TRBV29-1; d_call: -; j_call: TRBJ1-4; cdr3_aa: SVEDAWGVSENLF
cdr3_length: 11; clone_size: -; v_call: TRBV6-2/TRBV6-3; d_call: -; j_call: TRBJ2-7; cdr3_aa: SSSYFRQAEQY
cdr3_length: 11; clone_size: -; v_call: TRBV28; d_call: -; j_call: TRBJ2-7; cdr3_aa: ARSLDSTYEQC
cdr3_length: 13; clone_size: -; v_call: TRBV4-1; d_call: TRBD2; j_call: TRBJ2-3; cdr3_aa: ASPRVAGGLDTQY
cdr3_length: 14; clone_size: -; v_call: TRBV5-6; d_call: -; j_call: TRBJ1-2; cdr3_aa: ASGPKVLITNYGYT
cdr3_length: 11; clone_size: -; v_call: TRBV7-9; d_call: -; j_call: TRBJ1-2; cdr3_aa: ASSQGTNHGYT
cdr3_length: 12; clone_size: many; v_call: TRBV30; d_call: -; j_call: TRBJ1-1; cdr3_aa: AWSTPVWSTEAF
cdr3_length: 13; clone_size: -; v_call: TRBV12-3/TRBV12-4; d_call: TRBD2; j_call: TRBJ2-1; cdr3_aa: SSSSSGSEDNEQF
cdr3_length: 15; clone_size: few; v_call: TRBV20-1; d_call: -; j_call: TRBJ2-5; cdr3_aa: SARERWGSGHQETQY
cdr3_length: 13; clone_size: -; v_call: TRBV20-1; d_call: -; j_call: TRBJ1-1; cdr3_aa: SARGKGDMNTEAF
cdr3_length: 15; clone_size: -; v_call: TRBV6-5; d_call: -; j_call: TRBJ1-1; cdr3_aa: ASRPTAGERWNTEAF
cdr3_length: 14; clone_size: many; v_call: TRBV10-2; d_call: -; j_call: TRBJ1-4; cdr3_aa: ASSSSDLAPNEKLF
cdr3_length: 12; clone_size: -; v_call: TRBV30; d_call: -; j_call: TRBJ2-7; cdr3_aa: AWNRGTNSYGQY
cdr3_length: 12; clone_size: -; v_call: TRBV28; d_call: -; j_call: TRBJ2-7; cdr3_aa: ACKPRAETYEQY
cdr3_length: 11; clone_size: few; v_call: TRBV30; d_call: -; j_call: TRBJ2-2; cdr3_aa: AWSPTTAGELF
cdr3_length: 12; clone_size: -; v_call: TRBV29-1; d_call: -; j_call: TRBJ2-1; cdr3_aa: SVKPGFTCNEQI
cdr3_length: 12; clone_size: -; v_call: TRBV28; d_call: -; j_call: TRBJ2-2; cdr3_aa: ATTQGGNTGELF